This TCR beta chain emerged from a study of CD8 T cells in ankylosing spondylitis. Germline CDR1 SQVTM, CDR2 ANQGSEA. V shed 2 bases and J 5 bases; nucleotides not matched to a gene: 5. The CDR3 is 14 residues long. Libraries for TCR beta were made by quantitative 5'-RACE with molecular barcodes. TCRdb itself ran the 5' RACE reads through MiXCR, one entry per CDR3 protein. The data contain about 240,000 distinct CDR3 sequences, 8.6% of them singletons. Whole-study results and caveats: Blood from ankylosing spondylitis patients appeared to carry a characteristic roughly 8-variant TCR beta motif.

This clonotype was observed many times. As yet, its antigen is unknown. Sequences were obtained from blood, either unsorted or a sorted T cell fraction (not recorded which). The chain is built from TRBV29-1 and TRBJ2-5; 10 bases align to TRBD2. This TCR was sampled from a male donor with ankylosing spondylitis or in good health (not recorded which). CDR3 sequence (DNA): TGCAGCGTTGAACTAGCGGGAGTGGAGGAGACCCAGTACTTC. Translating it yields CSVELAGVEETQYF.